The next 30 T cell receptor beta chains were all read from a single sample in a study of cytomegalovirus exposure and HLA in healthy donors. PCR involved 60 Vbeta and 13 Jbeta primers. Sequencing was performed with immunoSEQ multiplex PCR; in TCRdb, only in-frame clones are kept and a portion is missing. The top ten hold more than 0.55% of the sample, which has under 200,000 clones, around 79% seen once. Sequencing was performed on PBMCs. These receptors all come from a woman in her 40s in good health and CMV-seronegative.

The J gene is TRBJ1-2, the V gene TRBV23-1; 7 bases are a match to TRBD1. TRBV23-1 carries the ORF label, with uncertain function. Losses at the gene ends were 4 bases for V and 4 bases for J; bases not matched to a gene: 6. CDR3 length: 14 residues. The CDR3 reads CASSRPDRVYGYTF. For the CDR3, the DNA is TGCGCCAGCAGTCGACCCGACAGGGTCTATGGCTACACCTTC.

The V call is TRBV6-4, the J call TRBJ2-1; 7 bases agree with TRBD2. Germline V gene lookup returns CDR1 MRHNA and CDR2 SNTAGT. The CDR3 totals 14 residues. V shed 6 bases and J 8 bases; nucleotides not matched to a gene: 10. CDR3: CASSVLGGSYEQFF. The CDR3 DNA sequence: TGTGCCAGCAGCGTCCTCGGCGGGAGTTATGAGCAGTTCTTC.

This clone was seen only a few times. V usage is TRBV2 and J usage is TRBJ1-4; D possibly corresponds to TRBD1 (5 bases). The CDR3 runs 15 residues. Germline loops: CDR1 SNHLY, CDR2 FYNNEI. V lost 6 bases to trimming and J lost 3 bases, with 14 bases between them. DNA for the CDR3: TGTGCCAGCAGCAGAATCCCAGGGTCTAATGAAAAACTGTTTTTT. This gives the protein CASSRIPGSNEKLFF. The whole variable domain, remainder taken from reference TRBV2 and TRBJ1-4, is EPEVTQTPSHQVTQMGQEVILRCVPISNHLYFYWYRQILGQKVEFLVSFYNNEISEKSEIFDDQFSVERPDGSNFTLKIRSTKLEDSAMYFCASSRIPGSNEKLFFGSGTQLSVL.

The CDR3 spells CASSPRTENQPQHF. As DNA, the CDR3 is TGCGCCAGCAGCCCGCGGACAGAGAATCAGCCCCAGCATTTT. The J gene is TRBJ1-5, the V gene TRBV4-1; a possible D gene is TRBD1 (6 bases). This CDR3 contains 14 residues. The V and J ends lost 4 bases and 4 bases respectively, with 11 bases between them. Germline CDR1 MGHRA, CDR2 YSYEKL.

The gene calls are TRBV29-1 and TRBJ1-2, with D uncertain. Trimming cost V 7 bases and J 1 base, with 13 bases left between them. Germline V lookup: CDR1 SQVTM, CDR2 ANQGSEA. This CDR3 spans 13 amino acids. This CDR3 is CSAPVVLNYGYTF. As DNA, the CDR3 is TGCAGCGCCCCGGTAGTGCTTAACTATGGCTACACCTTC.

The V call is TRBV5-6, the J call TRBJ2-1, with D uncertain. V lost 0 bases and J 8 bases, leaving 6 bases between the germline ends. Germline loops: CDR1 SGHDT, CDR2 YYEEEE. The CDR3 loop spans 12 amino acids. The CDR3 bases are TGTGCCAGCAGCTTGGATCCCTATGAGCAGTTCTTC. Amino acid sequence: CASSLDPYEQFF.

Points on this clone: The same CDR3 also results from other DNA sequences found in this sample. This chain joins TRBV7-9 and TRBJ2-7, with TRBD2 matching over 7 bases. CDR1 is SEHNR and CDR2 is FQNEAQ in the germline V gene (reference sequence). CDR3 length: 16 residues. V shed 5 bases and J 6 bases; nucleotides not matched to a gene: 16. This chain's CDR3 is CASSPPEGGPAGEQYF. As DNA, the CDR3 is TGTGCCAGCAGCCCCCCGGAGGGAGGGCCAGCCGGCGAGCAGTACTTC.

This sequence joins TRBV7-2 and TRBJ1-1; the D gene is possibly TRBD1 (5 bases). V was shortened by 4 bases and J by 1 base, with 10 bases between the two germline ends. CDR3 length equals 14 residues. Germline V lookup: CDR1 SGHTA, CDR2 FQGNSA. CDR3 sequence (DNA): TGTGCCAGCAGCTGGGGCGTGGGGAACACTGAAGCTTTCTTT. Its translation: CASSWGVGNTEAFF.

The count of this clone is one. The chain carries TRBV2 and TRBJ2-7, with 9 bases that match TRBD2. Germline trimming cut 1 base from V and 3 bases from J; bases unmatched to any gene: 4. Germline values: CDR1 SNHLY, CDR2 FYNNEI. The CDR3 loop spans 15 amino acids. The CDR3 is CASSEVAGGLYEQYF. CDR3 in DNA: TGTGCCAGCAGTGAAGTTGCGGGAGGGCTCTACGAGCAGTACTTC.

The CDR3 sequence is CATDKGLAPVNEQFF. The CDR3, as DNA: TGTGCCACCGATAAGGGACTAGCACCCGTCAATGAGCAGTTCTTC. The gene calls are TRBV6-6 and TRBJ2-1, with 9 bases lining up with TRBD2. This CDR3 contains 15 residues. Unmatched junction bases numbered 13, after V lost 10 bases and J lost 6 bases. Per the germline V gene, CDR1 is MNHNY and CDR2 is SVGAGI (reference sequence).

This chain uses TRBV2 with TRBJ1-5, with TRBD1 matching over 9 bases. The CDR3 runs to 15 residues. V lost 7 bases and J lost 3; bases outside the gene matches: 7. CDR1 is SNHLY and CDR2 is FYNNEI in the germline V gene. In nucleotides, the CDR3 is TGTGCCAGCAAGAGGGGACAGGGCGTCAATCAGCCCCAGCATTTT. It translates to CASKRGQGVNQPQHF.

The chain employs TRBV19 and TRBJ1-4; 7 bases agree with TRBD1. In germline, CDR1 is LNHDA, CDR2 SQIVND (reference sequence). V shed 0 bases, J shed 8 bases, and the junction held 3 bases outside the gene matches. CDR3 length equals 14 residues. CDR3 sequence: CASSIDQGGEKLFF. The CDR3 DNA sequence: TGTGCCAGTAGTATAGACCAAGGGGGCGAAAAACTGTTTTTT.

This clone was observed once. The rearrangement links TRBV7-9 to TRBJ2-5, with TRBD2 matching 7 bases. The CDR3 contains 15 residues. V trimming: 7 bases; J trimming: 5 bases; junction bases outside the gene matches: 13. The V gene's germline CDR1 is SEHNR and CDR2 FQNEAQ (reference sequence). The CDR3 reads CASNHLGGVQETQYF. Written as DNA, the CDR3 is TGTGCCAGCAACCACCTTGGGGGGGTACAGGAGACCCAGTACTTC.

The chain recombines TRBV7-8 with TRBJ2-2; maybe TRBD1 (6 bases). The V end was cut by 5 bases, the J end by 5 bases, with 12 bases between. The CDR3 consists of 14 residues. Germline-derived CDR1 and CDR2 are SGHVS and FQNEAQ. The CDR3 DNA reads TGTGCCAGCAGCACCCACACAGGGACCGGGGAGCTGTTTTTT. As protein: CASSTHTGTGELFF.

The V and J genes are TRBV12-5 and TRBJ1-3, with 7 bases that match TRBD1. This CDR3 spans 16 amino acids. CDR1 and CDR2 from the germline V gene are LGHNT and FRNRAP. V was pared by 5 bases and J by 9 bases, with 16 bases of the junction left unmatched. The CDR3 here is CASGHLDRWGWGTIYF. DNA of the CDR3: TGTGCTAGTGGTCACTTGGACAGGTGGGGTTGGGGCACCATATATTTT. The full variable domain, rest sourced from reference TRBV12-5 and TRBJ1-3, is DARVTQTPRHKVTEMGQEVTMRCQPILGHNTVFWYRQTMMQGLELLAYFRNRAPLDDSGMPKDRFSAEMPDATLATLKIQPSEPRDSAVYFCASGHLDRWGWGTIYFGEGSWLTVV.

The V and J genes are TRBV7-3 and TRBJ2-1, with 9 bases matching TRBD2. Germline-derived CDR1 and CDR2 are SGHTA and FQGTGA. With 2 bases clipped from V and 10 bases from J, the junction kept 9 bases outside the gene matches. This CDR3 has 15 residues. The CDR3 sequence: CASSLSGGRAPEQFF. CDR3 coding DNA: TGTGCCAGCAGCTTATCGGGCGGGAGGGCCCCCGAGCAGTTCTTC. Complete variable domain (other parts from reference TRBV7-3 and TRBJ2-1): GAGVSQTPSNKVTEKGKYVELRCDPISGHTALYWYRQSLGQGPEFLIYFQGTGAADDSGLPNDRFFAVRPEGSVSTLKIQRTERGDSAVYLCASSLSGGRAPEQFFGPGTRLTVL.

The rearrangement uses TRBV29-1 and TRBJ2-3; possibly TRBD1 for D (5 bases). Deletions cut 7 bases from V and 1 base from J, with 12 bases between. Per germline, CDR1 SQVTM and CDR2 ANQGSEA. This CDR3 has 13 residues. CDR3 residues: CSGGRAGTDTQYF. DNA for the CDR3: TGCAGCGGGGGCCGTGCTGGCACAGATACGCAGTATTTT.

V usage is TRBV6-6 and J usage is TRBJ1-5; D unresolved. Trimming took 5 bases from V and 8 from J, leaving 7 bases between them. The CDR3 is 11 residues long. Germline loops: CDR1 MNHNY, CDR2 SVGAGI (reference sequence). The CDR3 protein is CASSEREPQHF. CDR3 in DNA: TGTGCCAGCAGTGAGAGGGAGCCCCAGCATTTT.

This chain uses TRBV30 with TRBJ1-3; 7 bases fit TRBD1. This CDR3 comprises 14 residues. Germline assignment: CDR1 GTSNPN and CDR2 SVGIG (reference sequence). The ends lost 8 bases at V and 3 bases at J; junction bases unmatched: 10. CDR3 residues: CAGRKGAFGNTIYF. The CDR3, as DNA: TGTGCCGGCCGAAAGGGGGCATTTGGAAACACCATATATTTT.

The rearrangement uses TRBV7-9 and TRBJ2-5, with D hard to call. The V gene's germline CDR1 is SEHNR and CDR2 FQNEAQ (reference sequence). V was trimmed by 2 bases and J by 1 base, leaving 8 bases between them. The CDR3 is 14 residues long. The CDR3 DNA reads TGTGCCAGCAGCTTAATCCGTCTCCAAGAGACCCAGTACTTC. Protein sequence: CASSLIRLQETQYF. The whole variable domain, remainder taken from reference TRBV7-9 and TRBJ2-5, is DTGVSQNPRHKITKRGQNVTFRCDPISEHNRLYWYRQTLGQGPEFLTYFQNEAQLEKSRLLSDRFSAERPKGSFSTLEIQRTEQGDSAMYLCASSLIRLQETQYFGPGTRLLVL.

Details on this clone: Other DNA sequences in this specimen translate into the identical CDR3. The DNA of the CDR3 is TGTGCCAGCAGTTTATGGGGGGGGAATCAGCCCCAGCATTTT. It specifies CASSLWGGNQPQHF. The chain has TRBV27 and TRBJ1-5; tentatively, D is TRBD1 (5 bases). CDR1 and CDR2 (germline): MNHEY, SMNVEV (reference sequence). V dropped 1 base and J dropped 4 bases, with 8 bases sitting between them. This CDR3 has 14 residues.

The rearrangement uses TRBV11-3 and TRBJ2-3; no reliable D call. Germline CDR1 is SGHNT and CDR2 is YENEEA. The germline V and J ends were trimmed by 3 bases and 6 bases, with 4 bases remaining between them. The CDR3 runs 11 residues. The CDR3 DNA is TGTGCCAGCAGCTTCGGGGATACGCAGTATTTT. Translated, it gives CASSFGDTQYF.

The count of this clone is one. The same CDR3 is also encoded by other DNA sequences in this sample. The chain carries TRBV30 and TRBJ1-5; 8 nucleotides align to TRBD1. The CDR3 length is 13 residues. Germline V lookup: CDR1 GTSNPN, CDR2 SVGIG (reference sequence). Trimming removed 5 bases from V and 3 bases from J; junction bases left unmatched: 3. CDR3 protein: CAWGQGSNQPQHF. For the CDR3, the DNA is TGTGCCTGGGGACAGGGTTCCAATCAGCCCCAGCATTTT.

The chain combines TRBV28 with TRBJ2-3, with 9 bases that match TRBD2. CDR3 length: 16 amino acids. Germline CDR1 and CDR2: MDHEN and SYDVKM. J was trimmed by 2 bases and V by 6 bases; bases with no gene match: 9. This chain's CDR3 is CASSPGLALNTDTQYF. The DNA of the CDR3 is TGTGCCAGCAGCCCCGGACTAGCGCTTAACACAGATACGCAGTATTTT.

This rearrangement joins TRBV4-2 to TRBJ2-1; D may be TRBD2 (7 bases). Germline V gene sequence: CDR1 LGHNA, CDR2 YNFKEQ. The CDR3 covers 17 residues. Deletions cut 2 bases from V and 3 bases from J, with 17 bases between. DNA for the CDR3: TGTGCCAGCAGCCAACATAATGGGGGGGCGGACTACAATGAGCAGTTCTTC. Translating gives CASSQHNGGADYNEQFF.

V and J are TRBV6-1 and TRBJ2-4; D not certain. Trimming cost V 7 bases and J 5 bases, with 12 bases left between them. This CDR3 has 13 amino acids. From germline, CDR1 is MNHNS and CDR2 SASEGT. Here the CDR3 reads CASTYDTQNIQYF. The CDR3 DNA sequence: TGTGCCAGCACCTATGACACTCAAAACATTCAGTACTTC.

Written as DNA, the CDR3 is TGTGCATTGACAGGGGTCGCGTCCTACGAGCAGTACTTC. It translates to CALTGVASYEQYF. V is TRBV30 and J is TRBJ2-7, with 8 bases aligning to TRBD1. The CDR3 runs to 13 residues. Looked up from germline, CDR1 is GTSNPN and CDR2 is SVGIG (reference sequence).

The V call is TRBV7-2, the J call TRBJ2-5, with 9 bases fitting TRBD2. CDR1 is SGHTA and CDR2 is FQGNSA in the germline V gene. The J segment lost 5 bases and the V segment lost 7 bases, leaving 14 bases of the junction unmatched. The CDR3 spans 16 residues. CDR3 coding DNA: TGTGCCAGCAATATCAGAGCGGGAGGAGGTGGGGAGACCCAGTACTTC. Residues: CASNIRAGGGGETQYF.

The chain carries TRBV5-1 and TRBJ2-7, with 10 nucleotides matching TRBD1. The germline gives CDR1 SGHRS, CDR2 YFSETQ. V lost 7 bases and J lost 3; bases outside the gene matches: 7. There are 14 residues in the CDR3. The CDR3 is CASYRDRGSYEQYF. The CDR3 nucleotides are TGCGCCAGCTACCGGGACAGGGGAAGCTACGAGCAGTACTTC.

The V and J genes are TRBV13 and TRBJ2-1; 9 bases match TRBD1. Germline values: CDR1 PRHDT, CDR2 FYEKMQ (reference sequence). The CDR3 totals 15 residues. V was pared by 5 bases and J by 8 bases, with 10 bases of the junction left unmatched. CDR3 loop: CASSPHGTGIYEQFF. CDR3 sequence (DNA): TGTGCCAGCAGCCCCCACGGGACAGGGATCTATGAGCAGTTCTTC.